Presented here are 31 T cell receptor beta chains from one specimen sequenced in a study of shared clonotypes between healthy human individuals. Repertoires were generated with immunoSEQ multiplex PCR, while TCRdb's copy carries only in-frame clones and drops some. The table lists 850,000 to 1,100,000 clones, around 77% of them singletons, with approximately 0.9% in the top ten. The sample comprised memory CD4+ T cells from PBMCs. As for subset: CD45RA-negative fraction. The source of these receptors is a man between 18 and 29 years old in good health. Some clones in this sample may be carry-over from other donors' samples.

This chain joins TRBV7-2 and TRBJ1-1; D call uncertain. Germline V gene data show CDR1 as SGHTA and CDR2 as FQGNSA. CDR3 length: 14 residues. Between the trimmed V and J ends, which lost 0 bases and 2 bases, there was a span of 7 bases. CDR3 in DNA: TGTGCCAGCAGCTTAGCGCTCGGTAACACTGAAGCTTTCTTT. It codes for CASSLALGNTEAFF.

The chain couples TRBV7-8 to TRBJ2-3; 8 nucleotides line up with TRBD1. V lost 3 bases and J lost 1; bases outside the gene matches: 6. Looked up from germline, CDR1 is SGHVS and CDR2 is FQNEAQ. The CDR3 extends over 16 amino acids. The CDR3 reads CASSFHRGVRTDTQYF. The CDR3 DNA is TGTGCCAGCAGCTTCCACAGGGGGGTTCGCACAGATACGCAGTATTTT.

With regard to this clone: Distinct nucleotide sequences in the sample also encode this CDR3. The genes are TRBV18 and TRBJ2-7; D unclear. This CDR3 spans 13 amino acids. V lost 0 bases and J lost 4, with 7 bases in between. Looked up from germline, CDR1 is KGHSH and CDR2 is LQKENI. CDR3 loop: CASSPPSSYEQYF. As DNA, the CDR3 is TGTGCCAGCTCACCACCGTCCTCGTACGAGCAGTACTTC.

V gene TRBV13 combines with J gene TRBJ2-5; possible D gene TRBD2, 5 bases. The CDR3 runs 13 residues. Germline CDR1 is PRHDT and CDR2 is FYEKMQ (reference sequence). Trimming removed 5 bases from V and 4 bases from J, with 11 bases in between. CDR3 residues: CASSARVGETQYF. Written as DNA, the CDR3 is TGTGCCAGCAGCGCGAGGGTCGGAGAGACCCAGTACTTC.

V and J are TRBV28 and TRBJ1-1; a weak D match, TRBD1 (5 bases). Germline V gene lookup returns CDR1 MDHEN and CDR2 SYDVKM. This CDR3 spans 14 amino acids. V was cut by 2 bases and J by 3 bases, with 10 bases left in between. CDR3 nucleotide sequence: TGTGCCAGCAGTTTAGGGGAGGGGTACACTGAAGCTTTCTTT. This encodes CASSLGEGYTEAFF.

The CDR3: CASSPFSGLAGSYEQYF. The CDR3 DNA is TGTGCCAGCAGCCCCTTCTCGGGACTAGCGGGGTCCTACGAGCAGTACTTC. The V gene is TRBV14, the J gene TRBJ2-7; 13 nucleotides align to TRBD2. Trimming removed 4 bases from V and 1 base from J; junction bases left unmatched: 7. The CDR3 sequence is 17 residues long. CDR1 SGHDN and CDR2 FVKESK come from the germline V gene.

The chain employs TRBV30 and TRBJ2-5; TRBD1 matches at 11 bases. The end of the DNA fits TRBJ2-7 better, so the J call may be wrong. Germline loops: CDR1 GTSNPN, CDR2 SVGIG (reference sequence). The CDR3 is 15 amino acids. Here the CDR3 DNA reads TGTGCCTTCACCTCCGGGACAGGGGGTTTCTACGAGCAGTACTTC. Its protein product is CAFTSGTGGFYEQYF.

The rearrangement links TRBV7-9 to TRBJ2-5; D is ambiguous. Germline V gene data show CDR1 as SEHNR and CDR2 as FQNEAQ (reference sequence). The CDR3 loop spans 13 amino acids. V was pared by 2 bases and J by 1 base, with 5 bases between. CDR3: CASSLPGQETQYF. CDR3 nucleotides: TGTGCCAGCAGCTTACCAGGCCAAGAGACCCAGTACTTC.

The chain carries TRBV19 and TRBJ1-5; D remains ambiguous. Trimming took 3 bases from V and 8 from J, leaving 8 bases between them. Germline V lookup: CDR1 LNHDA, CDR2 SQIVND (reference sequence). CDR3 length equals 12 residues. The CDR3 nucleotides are TGTGCCAGTAGTATTCCGGGGAAGCCCCAGCATTTT. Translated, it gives CASSIPGKPQHF.

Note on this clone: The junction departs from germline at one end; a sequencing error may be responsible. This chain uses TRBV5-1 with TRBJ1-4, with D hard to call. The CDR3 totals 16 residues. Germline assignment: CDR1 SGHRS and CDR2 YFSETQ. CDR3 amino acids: CASSFSGSTTNEKLFF. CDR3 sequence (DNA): TGTGCCAGCAGCTTTTCGGGGTCCACAACTAATGAAAAACTGTTTTTT.

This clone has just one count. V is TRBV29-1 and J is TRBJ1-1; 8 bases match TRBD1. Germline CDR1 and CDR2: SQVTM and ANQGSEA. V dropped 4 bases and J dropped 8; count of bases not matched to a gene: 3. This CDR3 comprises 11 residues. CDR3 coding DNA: TGCAGCGTTGTTCGGGACAGGGAAGCTTTCTTT. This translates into CSVVRDREAFF.

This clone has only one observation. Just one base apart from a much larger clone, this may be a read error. CDR3 nucleotide sequence: TGTGCCTGGACCATATCCGGGGGCTTCGCGGGAGCTTTCTTT. It translates to CAWTISGGFAGAFF. J is TRBJ1-1 and V is TRBV30; TRBD1 is a possible D gene (6 bases). The CDR3 is 14 residues long. V lost 4 bases, J lost 10 bases, and 22 bases lay in between. Germline-derived CDR1 and CDR2 are GTSNPN and SVGIG (reference sequence).

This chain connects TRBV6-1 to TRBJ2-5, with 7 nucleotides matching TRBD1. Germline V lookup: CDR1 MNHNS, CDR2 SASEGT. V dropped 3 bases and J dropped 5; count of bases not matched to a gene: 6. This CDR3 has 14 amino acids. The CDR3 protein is CASSEDRPWETQYF. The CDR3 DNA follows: TGTGCCAGCAGTGAGGACAGGCCTTGGGAGACCCAGTACTTC.

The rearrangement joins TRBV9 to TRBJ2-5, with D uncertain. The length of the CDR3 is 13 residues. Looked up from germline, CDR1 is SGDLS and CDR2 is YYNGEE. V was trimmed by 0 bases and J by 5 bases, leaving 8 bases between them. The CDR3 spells CASSVEQRETQYF. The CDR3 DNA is TGTGCCAGCAGCGTAGAACAGAGGGAGACCCAGTACTTC.

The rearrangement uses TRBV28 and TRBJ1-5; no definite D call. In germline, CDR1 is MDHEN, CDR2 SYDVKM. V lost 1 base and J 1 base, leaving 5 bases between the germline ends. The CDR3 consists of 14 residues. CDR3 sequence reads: CASSLLESNQPQHF. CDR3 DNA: TGTGCCAGCAGTTTATTGGAAAGCAATCAGCCCCAGCATTTT.

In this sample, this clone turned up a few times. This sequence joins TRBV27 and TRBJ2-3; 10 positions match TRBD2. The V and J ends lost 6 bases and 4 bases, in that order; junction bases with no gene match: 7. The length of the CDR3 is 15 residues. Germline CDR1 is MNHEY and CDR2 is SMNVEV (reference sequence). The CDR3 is CASSPLAGVSDTQYF. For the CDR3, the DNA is TGTGCCAGCAGCCCGCTAGCGGGAGTGTCAGATACGCAGTATTTT.

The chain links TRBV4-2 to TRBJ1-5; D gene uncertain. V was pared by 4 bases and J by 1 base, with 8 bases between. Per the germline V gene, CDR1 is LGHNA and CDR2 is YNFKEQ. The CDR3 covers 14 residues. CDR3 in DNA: TGTGCCAGCAGCCTCGGCGGCAGCAATCAGCCCCAGCATTTT. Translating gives CASSLGGSNQPQHF.

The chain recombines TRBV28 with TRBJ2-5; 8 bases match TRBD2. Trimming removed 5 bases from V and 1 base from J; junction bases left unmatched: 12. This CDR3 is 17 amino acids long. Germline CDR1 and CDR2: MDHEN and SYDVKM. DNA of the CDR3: TGTGCCAGCAGTCCGACGAGGATCGGGAGGGCCCAAGAGACCCAGTACTTC. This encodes CASSPTRIGRAQETQYF.

The CDR3 loop is CASTTAGRTHEQYF. The CDR3 coding sequence is TGTGCCAGCACCACGGCAGGGAGGACCCACGAGCAGTACTTC. The V call is TRBV4-2, the J call TRBJ2-7; TRBD2 might be the D (6 bases). Germline loops: CDR1 LGHNA, CDR2 YNFKEQ. The CDR3 consists of 14 residues. Trimming removed 7 bases at V and 5 bases at J, with 18 bases between.

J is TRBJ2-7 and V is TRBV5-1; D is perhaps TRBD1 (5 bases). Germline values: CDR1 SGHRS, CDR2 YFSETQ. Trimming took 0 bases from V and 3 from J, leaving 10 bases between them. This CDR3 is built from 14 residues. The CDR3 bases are TGCGCCAGCAGCTTGGCTCCGCAGGGCTACGAGCAGTACTTC. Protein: CASSLAPQGYEQYF. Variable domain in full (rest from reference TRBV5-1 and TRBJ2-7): KAGVTQTPRYLIKTRGQQVTLSCSPISGHRSVSWYQQTPGQGLQFLFEYFSETQRNKGNFPGRFSGRQFSNSRSEMNVSTLELGDSALYLCASSLAPQGYEQYFGPGTRLTVT.

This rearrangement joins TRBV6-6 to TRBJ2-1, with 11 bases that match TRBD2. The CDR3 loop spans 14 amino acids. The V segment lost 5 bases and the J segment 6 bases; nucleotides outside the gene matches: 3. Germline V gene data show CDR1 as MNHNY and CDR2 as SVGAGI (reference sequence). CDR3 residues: CASSRTSGFNEQFF. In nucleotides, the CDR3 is TGTGCCAGCAGTCGGACTAGCGGGTTCAATGAGCAGTTCTTC.

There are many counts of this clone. The CDR3 loop reads CASSSVIQGSGANVLTF. As DNA, the CDR3 is TGTGCCAGCAGCTCGGTCATACAGGGATCTGGGGCCAACGTCCTGACTTTC. The rearrangement links TRBV5-4 to TRBJ2-6; TRBD1 is a possible D gene (6 bases). This CDR3 has 17 amino acids. Germline V CDR1 and CDR2: SGHNT, YYREEE (reference sequence). V lost 3 bases, J lost 1 base, and 14 bases lay in between.

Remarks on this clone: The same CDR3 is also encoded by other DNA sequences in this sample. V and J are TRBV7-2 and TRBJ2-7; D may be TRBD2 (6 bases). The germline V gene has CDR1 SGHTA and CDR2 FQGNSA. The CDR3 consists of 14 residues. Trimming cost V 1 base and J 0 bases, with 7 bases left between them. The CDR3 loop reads CASSLVRDSYEQYF. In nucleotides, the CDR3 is TGTGCCAGCAGCTTAGTGCGGGACTCCTACGAGCAGTACTTC.

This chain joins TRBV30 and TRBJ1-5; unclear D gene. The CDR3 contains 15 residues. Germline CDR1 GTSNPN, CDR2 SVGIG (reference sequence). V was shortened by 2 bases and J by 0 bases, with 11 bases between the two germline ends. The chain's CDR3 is CAWSTQFYSNQPQHF. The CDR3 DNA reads TGTGCCTGGAGTACCCAGTTTTATAGCAATCAGCCCCAGCATTTT.

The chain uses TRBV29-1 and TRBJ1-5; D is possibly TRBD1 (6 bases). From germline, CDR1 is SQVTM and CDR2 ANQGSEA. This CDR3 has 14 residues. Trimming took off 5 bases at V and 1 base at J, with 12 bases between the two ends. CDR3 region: CSVKGGQSNQPQHF. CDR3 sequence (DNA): TGCAGCGTTAAAGGGGGGCAGAGCAATCAGCCCCAGCATTTT.

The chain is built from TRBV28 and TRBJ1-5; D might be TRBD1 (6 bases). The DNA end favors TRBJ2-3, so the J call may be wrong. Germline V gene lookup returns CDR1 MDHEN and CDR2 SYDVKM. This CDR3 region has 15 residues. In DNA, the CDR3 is TGTGCCAGCAGTTTTGGGGGCAGGGGAGATCAGCCCCAGTATTTT. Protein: CASSFGGRGDQPQYF.

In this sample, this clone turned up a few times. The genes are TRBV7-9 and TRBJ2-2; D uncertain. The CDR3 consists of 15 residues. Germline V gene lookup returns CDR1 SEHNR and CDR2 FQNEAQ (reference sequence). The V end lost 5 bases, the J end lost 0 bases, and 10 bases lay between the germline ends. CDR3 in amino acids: CASSATLANTGELFF. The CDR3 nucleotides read TGTGCCAGCAGCGCCACCCTCGCGAACACCGGGGAGCTGTTTTTT.

CDR3 in DNA: TGTGCCAGCGCAGGGGGCTCAGAGGGAAACACCATATATTTT. Protein: CASAGGSEGNTIYF. V and J are TRBV9 and TRBJ1-3, with TRBD1 matching 8 bases. Germline V gene lookup returns CDR1 SGDLS and CDR2 YYNGEE. CDR3 length: 14 amino acids. J was trimmed by 4 bases and V by 7 bases; bases with no gene match: 7. The full variable domain, in which reference TRBV9 and TRBJ1-3 provide the parts outside the CDR3, is DSGVTQTPKHLITATGQRVTLRCSPRSGDLSVYWYQQSLDQGLQFLIQYYNGEERAKGNILERFSAQQFPDLHSELNLSSLELGDSALYFCASAGGSEGNTIYFGEGSWLTVV.

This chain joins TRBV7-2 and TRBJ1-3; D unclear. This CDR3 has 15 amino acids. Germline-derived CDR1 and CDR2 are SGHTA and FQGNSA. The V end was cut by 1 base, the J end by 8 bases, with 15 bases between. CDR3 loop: CASSLGPRRRDTIYF. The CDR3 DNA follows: TGTGCCAGCAGCTTAGGTCCGCGTCGGCGGGACACCATATATTTT.

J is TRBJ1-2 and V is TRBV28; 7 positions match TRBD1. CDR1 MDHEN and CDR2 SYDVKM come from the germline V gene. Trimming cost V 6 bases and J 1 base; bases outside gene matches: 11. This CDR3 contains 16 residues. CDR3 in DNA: TGTGCCAGCAGGATTCCCCCCGGGACAGTTAACTATGGCTACACCTTC. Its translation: CASRIPPGTVNYGYTF.

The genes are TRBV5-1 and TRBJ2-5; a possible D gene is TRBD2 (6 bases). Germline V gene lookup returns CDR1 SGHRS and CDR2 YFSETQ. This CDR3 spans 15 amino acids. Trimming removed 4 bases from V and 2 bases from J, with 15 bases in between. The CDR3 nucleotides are TGCGCCAGCAGCCCCGGGGGAGGCGCTCAAGAGACCCAGTACTTC. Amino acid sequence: CASSPGGGAQETQYF.